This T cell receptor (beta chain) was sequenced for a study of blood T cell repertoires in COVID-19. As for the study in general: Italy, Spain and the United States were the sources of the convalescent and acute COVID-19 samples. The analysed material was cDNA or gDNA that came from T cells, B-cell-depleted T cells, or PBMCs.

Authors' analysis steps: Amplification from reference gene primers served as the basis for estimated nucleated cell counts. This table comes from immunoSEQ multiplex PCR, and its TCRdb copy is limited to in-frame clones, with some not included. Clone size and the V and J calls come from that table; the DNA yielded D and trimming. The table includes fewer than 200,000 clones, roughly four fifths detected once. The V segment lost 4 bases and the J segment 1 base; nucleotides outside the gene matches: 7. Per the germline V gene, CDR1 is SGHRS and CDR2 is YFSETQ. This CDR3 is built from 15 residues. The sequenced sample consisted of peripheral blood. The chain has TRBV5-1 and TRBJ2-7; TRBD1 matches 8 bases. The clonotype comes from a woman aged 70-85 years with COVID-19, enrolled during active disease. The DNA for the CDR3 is TGCGCCAGCAGCACTTCCGGGACAGGATCCTACGAGCAGTACTTC. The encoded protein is CASSTSGTGSYEQYF. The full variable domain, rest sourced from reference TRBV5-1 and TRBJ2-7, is KAGVTQTPRYLIKTRGQQVTLSCSPISGHRSVSWYQQTPGQGLQFLFEYFSETQRNKGNFPGRFSGRQFSNSRSEMNVSTLELGDSALYLCASSTSGTGSYEQYFGPGTRLTVT.